Presented here are 15 T cell receptor beta chains from one specimen sequenced in a study of T cells in Graves' hyperthyroidism and ophthalmopathy. Using RNA transcripts as the source, TCR beta CDR3 regions were amplified. With the HTBI primer set, the TCR CDR3 went through a first round of RT-PCR. In TCRdb, the multiplex PCR reads were re-called with MiXCR into one record per CDR3 protein. The sample shows roughly 710,000 distinct CDR3 sequences, roughly a third of them seen only once. Material for sequencing was blood. These receptors all come from a woman in her forties with Graves' hyperthyroidism.

In its sample, this clonotype was seen many times. This chain uses TRBV20-1 with TRBJ2-7, with D possibly matching TRBD2 (6 bases). V was clipped by 6 bases and J by 2 bases, with 17 bases between them. The CDR3 runs 14 residues. Germline lookup yields CDR1 DFQATT and CDR2 SNEGSKA (reference sequence). DNA of the CDR3: TGCAGTGCCGACGACTCGCGCGGGACCTACGAGCAGTACTTC. This translates into CSADDSRGTYEQYF.

This clonotype occurred once. The CDR3 end shows no conserved phenylalanine or tryptophan, and so a read error is likely. The DNA is left out, because the CDR3 cannot be placed on it with certainty; the CDR3 is given as TCRdb lists it. J is TRBJ2-7 and V is TRBV10-3; TRBD1 is taken as the D call from the table, unchecked against the DNA. CDR1 is ENHRY, CDR2 SYGVKD, per germline. With termini counted, the CDR3 has 16 amino acids. This chain's CDR3 is CAISEKVDRDGYERYL.

This clonotype was observed many times. V and J are TRBV3-1 and TRBJ1-1; D unclear. From germline, CDR1 is LGHDT and CDR2 YNNKEL (reference sequence). CDR3 length equals 14 residues. The V end was cut by 1 base, the J end by 0 bases, with 6 bases between. CDR3 DNA: TGTGCCAGCAGCCAAGGACGGTTGAACACTGAAGCTTTCTTT. This codes for CASSQGRLNTEAFF. The full variable domain, with the rest looked up from reference TRBV3-1 and TRBJ1-1, is DTAVSQTPKYLVTQMGNDKSIKCEQNLGHDTMYWYKQDSKKFLKIMFSYNNKELIINETVPNRFSPKSPDKAHLNLHINSLELGDSAVYFCASSQGRLNTEAFFGQGTRLTVV.

This chain joins TRBV30 and TRBJ1-2; D remains unclear. The CDR3 totals 10 residues. V dropped 4 bases and J dropped 6 bases, with 6 bases sitting between them. Per the germline V gene, CDR1 is GTSNPN and CDR2 is SVGIG (reference sequence). As DNA, the CDR3 is TGTGCCTGGAATCTCCATGGCTACACCTTC. It encodes CAWNLHGYTF.

Note on this clonotype: This may come from a read error, since a much larger clone is one base off. V gene TRBV20-1 combines with J gene TRBJ1-3; no reliable D call. V was shortened by 3 bases and J by 2 bases, with 14 bases between the two germline ends. Germline V gene lookup returns CDR1 DFQATT and CDR2 SNEGSKA (reference sequence). The CDR3 runs 15 residues. CDR3 sequence: CSARILRETGNTIYF. Here the CDR3 DNA reads TGCAGTGCTAGGATCCTAAGGGAGACTGGAAACACCATATATTTT.

This chain connects TRBV20-1 to TRBJ2-7, with 9 nucleotides matching TRBD2. The CDR3 consists of 13 residues. Germline CDR1 DFQATT, CDR2 SNEGSKA (reference sequence). Unmatched junction bases numbered 1, after V lost 1 base and J lost 3 bases. The CDR3 loop is CSARVSGSYEQYF. CDR3 in DNA: TGCAGTGCTAGAGTTAGCGGGAGCTACGAGCAGTACTTC.

J is TRBJ2-7 and V is TRBV6-1, with a possible D match to TRBD1 (6 bases). Germline CDR1 MNHNS, CDR2 SASEGT. The V end was cut by 5 bases, the J end by 4 bases, with 9 bases between. CDR3 size: 12 residues. Written as DNA, the CDR3 is TGTGCCAGCAGTCAAGGACAGTACGAGCAGTACTTC. It encodes CASSQGQYEQYF.

This clonotype has a count of ten or more. V is TRBV29-1 and J is TRBJ2-7; 9 nucleotides align to TRBD2. Germline assignment: CDR1 SQVTM and CDR2 ANQGSEA. The junction had 9 bases not matched to a gene; V was cut back by 0 bases and J by 6 bases. The CDR3 runs to 15 residues. In nucleotides, the CDR3 is TGCAGCGTTGAAGATCTACTAGCGGGCTCGTCCGAGCAGTACTTC. Its translation: CSVEDLLAGSSEQYF.

This clonotype was detected only a few times. The chain uses TRBV7-2 and TRBJ2-5; tentatively, D is TRBD2 (6 bases). Germline values: CDR1 SGHTA, CDR2 FQGNSA. V lost 5 bases and J lost 3, with 16 bases in between. The CDR3 sequence is 15 residues long. The CDR3 loop is CASSQRGSGEETQYF. CDR3 nucleotides: TGTGCCAGCAGCCAGAGGGGCTCGGGGGAAGAGACCCAGTACTTC. Full variable domain (rest looked up from reference TRBV7-2 and TRBJ2-5): GAGVSQSPSNKVTEKGKDVELRCDPISGHTALYWYRQSLGQGLEFLIYFQGNSAPDKSGLPSDRFSAERTGGSVSTLTIQRTQQEDSAVYLCASSQRGSGEETQYFGPGTRLLVL.

J is TRBJ2-1 and V is TRBV5-1; 9 bases map to TRBD2. The junction had 3 bases not matched to a gene; V was cut back by 0 bases and J by 5 bases. The CDR3 totals 15 residues. CDR1 is SGHRS, CDR2 YFSETQ, per germline. The CDR3 region has the DNA TGCGCCAGCAGCTTGGGGATAGCGGGGGACAATGAGCAGTTCTTC. Amino acid sequence: CASSLGIAGDNEQFF.

The chain has TRBV5-1 and TRBJ1-2; D ambiguous. This CDR3 spans 16 amino acids. Trimming removed 4 bases from V and 2 bases from J, with 18 bases in between. Germline V lookup: CDR1 SGHRS, CDR2 YFSETQ. The DNA of the CDR3 is TGCGCCAGCAGCACAGACAAATCTCCGGCAAACTATGGCTACACCTTC. Translating gives CASSTDKSPANYGYTF. The variable domain in full, completed from reference TRBV5-1 and TRBJ1-2, reads KAGVTQTPRYLIKTRGQQVTLSCSPISGHRSVSWYQQTPGQGLQFLFEYFSETQRNKGNFPGRFSGRQFSNSRSEMNVSTLELGDSALYLCASSTDKSPANYGYTFGSGTRLTVV.

This clonotype came up a few times. CDR3 sequence: CASRGSEMFEYF. The DNA for the CDR3 is TGTGCCAGCAGGGGGTCAGAAATGTTCGAGTACTTC. The chain carries TRBV2 and TRBJ2-7; D is unresolved. Trimming shortened V by 6 bases and J by 11 bases, and 17 bases separated the two germline ends. CDR1 and CDR2 (germline): SNHLY, FYNNEI. CDR3 length equals 12 residues.

Many counts were recorded for this clonotype. This sequence joins TRBV12-3 or TRBV12-4 and TRBJ2-5; either TRBD1 or TRBD2 may fit D (5 bases each). With 8 bases removed from V and 3 bases from J, the gap between germline ends came to 16 bases. CDR3 length: 14 amino acids. The CDR3 nucleotides are TGTGCCAGCGCCAAGAGGGGTCAAGAAGAGACCCAGTACTTC. This gives the protein CASAKRGQEETQYF.

This clonotype was detected ten times or more. In DNA form, the CDR3 reads TGTGCCAGCAGTGATGCCGCGTCTGGGGCCAACGTCCTGACTTTC. It encodes CASSDAASGANVLTF. The gene calls are TRBV25-1 and TRBJ2-6; no firm D call. The V end lost 3 bases, the J end lost 1 base, and 7 bases lay between the germline ends. Germline lookup yields CDR1 MGHDK and CDR2 SYGVNS. The CDR3 runs 15 residues.

Regarding this clonotype: The DNA is left out, because the CDR3 cannot be placed on it with certainty; the CDR3 is given as TCRdb lists it. The V gene is TRBV6-5, the J gene TRBJ2-2; the DNA was not compared with TRBD1, the D call given in the table. Ends included, the CDR3 has 14 residues. Germline CDR1 MNHEY, CDR2 SVGAGI. The CDR3 region is CASSSSTGTGSCFF.